One and the same sample provided the 17 T cell receptor beta chains below, sequenced in a study of human T cells and chemical hapten exposure. TCRdb re-derived calls from the RACE reads in MiXCR, one entry per CDR3 protein. The top ten clones hold approximately 8% of a sample with some 340,000 distinct CDR3 sequences, 6% to 8.5% of them seen once. Time point given: patch test 1, 2 weeks after DPC sensitization. This sample's treatment: therapeutic diphenylcyclopropenone sensitization with weekly scalp DPC. The sample in question was whole blood, obtained in connection with sensitization to the hapten diphenylcyclopropenone (DPC). Receptors were obtained from a woman in her late teens or twenties with alopecia areata. Some clones in this sample may be carry-over from other donors' samples.

This clonotype has at least ten counts. The V gene is TRBV7-9, the J gene TRBJ2-1, with 11 bases that match TRBD2. With 3 bases clipped from V and 9 bases from J, the junction kept 1 base outside the gene matches. Germline V gene lookup returns CDR1 SEHNR and CDR2 FQNEAQ (reference sequence). The CDR3 sequence is 13 residues long. The CDR3 sequence: CASSLLAGGEQFF. DNA of the CDR3: TGTGCCAGCAGCTTGCTAGCGGGGGGTGAGCAGTTCTTC.

This clonotype was detected ten times or more. This chain connects TRBV18 to TRBJ1-6; the D is unclear. This CDR3 region has 13 residues. The V and J ends lost 2 bases and 8 bases respectively, with 7 bases between them. Germline CDR1 and CDR2: KGHSH and LQKENI. CDR3 sequence reads: CASSPAEDSPLHF. CDR3 bases: TGTGCCAGCTCACCAGCCGAGGATTCACCCCTCCACTTT.

The rearrangement joins TRBV20-1 to TRBJ1-5; 8 bases match TRBD1. CDR1 is DFQATT, CDR2 SNEGSKA, per germline (reference sequence). V shed 3 bases and J 2 bases; nucleotides not matched to a gene: 3. The CDR3 has 14 residues. In DNA form, the CDR3 reads TGCAGTGCTAGTACAGGGGGAGGCAATCAGCCCCAGCATTTT. Its protein product is CSASTGGGNQPQHF.

This clonotype was counted at least ten times. The J gene is TRBJ1-6, the V gene TRBV6-1; D perhaps matches TRBD1 (5 bases). This CDR3 has 14 residues. The germline V gene encodes CDR1 MNHNS and CDR2 SASEGT. Trimming took off 7 bases at V and 5 bases at J, with 12 bases between the two ends. The chain's CDR3 is CASNGHGNNSPLHF. CDR3 in DNA: TGTGCCAGCAACGGACACGGCAATAATTCACCCCTCCACTTT.

This clonotype was seen a handful of times. This chain links TRBV5-1 with TRBJ2-7; possibly TRBD1 for D (5 bases). The V and J ends lost 0 bases and 5 bases respectively, with 6 bases between them. The CDR3 sequence is 12 residues long. Germline V gene sequence: CDR1 SGHRS, CDR2 YFSETQ. CDR3 protein: CASSLEGDEQYF. CDR3 DNA: TGCGCCAGCAGCTTGGAAGGGGACGAGCAGTACTTC.

This clonotype has a count of ten or more. The rearrangement joins TRBV12-3 or TRBV12-4 to TRBJ1-5; D possibly corresponds to TRBD1 (5 bases). V was pared by 7 bases and J by 1 base, with 14 bases between. CDR3 length equals 15 residues. The CDR3 bases are TGTGCCAGCACCCTCGTGGGGGGGAGCAATCAGCCCCAGCATTTT. Translating it yields CASTLVGGSNQPQHF.

This clonotype was counted many times. Mismatch with germline at one junction end may stem from a read error. The chain joins TRBV7-7 to TRBJ2-1, with TRBD1 matching over 10 bases. Germline CDR1 and CDR2: SSHAT and FNYEAQ (reference sequence). The CDR3 has 16 amino acids. The CDR3 sequence is CASSLVRQGAYNEQFF. CDR3 DNA sequence: TGTGCTAGCAGCTTAGTAAGACAGGGGGCTTACAATGAGCAGTTCTTC.

V and J are TRBV2 and TRBJ1-2, with 9 nucleotides matching TRBD1. The V gene's germline CDR1 is SNHLY and CDR2 FYNNEI. This CDR3 region has 13 residues. V lost 1 base, J lost 13 bases, and 7 bases stayed unmatched. CDR3 in DNA: TGTGCCAGCAGTGAAGACAGGGGGCTGGATCGCACCTTC. It is translated as CASSEDRGLDRTF.

This clonotype occurred a few times. The chain has TRBV29-1 and TRBJ1-1; tentatively, D is TRBD1 (6 bases). V was cut by 4 bases and J by 5 bases, with 20 bases left in between. This CDR3 is 15 amino acids long. Germline V CDR1 and CDR2: SQVTM, ANQGSEA. Written as DNA, the CDR3 is TGCAGCGTTGGGGATCGGGGGCACGGGACAACTGAAGCTTTCTTT. It specifies CSVGDRGHGTTEAFF.

This chain connects TRBV27 to TRBJ2-7, with a tentative D call TRBD1 (6 bases). CDR3 length: 16 amino acids. Per germline, CDR1 MNHEY and CDR2 SMNVEV (reference sequence). Trimming cost V 5 bases and J 5 bases, with 22 bases left between them. The CDR3 is CASSAIGQPGYHEQYF. DNA for the CDR3: TGTGCCAGCAGTGCAATAGGACAGCCCGGCTACCACGAGCAGTACTTC.

This clonotype has ten or more counts. This sequence joins TRBV7-2 and TRBJ1-6, with 9 positions matching TRBD1. V shed 2 bases and J 6 bases; nucleotides not matched to a gene: 2. Per germline, CDR1 SGHTA and CDR2 FQGNSA. The length of the CDR3 is 15 residues. This chain's CDR3 is CASSLMTGGNSPLHF. The CDR3 DNA reads TGTGCCAGCAGCTTAATGACAGGGGGTAATTCACCCCTCCACTTT.

This clonotype was observed many times. The rearrangement uses TRBV27 and TRBJ2-7; 9 bases fit TRBD2. The CDR3 has 16 amino acids. V lost 1 base to trimming and J lost 2 bases; unmatched junction nucleotides: 6. The germline V gene has CDR1 MNHEY and CDR2 SMNVEV (reference sequence). In DNA, the CDR3 is TGTGCCAGCAGTTTATTGGCCAGCGGGGGGCCCTACGAGCAGTACTTC. Translation: CASSLLASGGPYEQYF.

This clonotype was picked up many times. The rearrangement uses TRBV6-1 and TRBJ1-5; possibly TRBD1 for D (5 bases). V was shortened by 8 bases and J by 7 bases, with 21 bases between the two germline ends. The germline V gene encodes CDR1 MNHNS and CDR2 SASEGT. The CDR3 consists of 15 residues. The CDR3 spells CASSLGQGGWQPQHF. The CDR3 DNA reads as TGTGCCAGCTCCCTGGGCCAGGGAGGGTGGCAGCCCCAGCATTTT.

The V gene is TRBV7-9, the J gene TRBJ1-2, with D possibly matching TRBD1 (6 bases). Germline CDR1 and CDR2: SEHNR and FQNEAQ (reference sequence). V was pared by 4 bases and J by 3 bases, with 15 bases between. The CDR3 loop spans 15 amino acids. Written as DNA, the CDR3 is TGTGCCAGCAGCTCAGAGACGGGACACTACTATGGCTACACCTTC. Translated: CASSSETGHYYGYTF.

The chain has TRBV12-5 and TRBJ1-2, with D uncertain. The V end was cut by 3 bases, the J end by 2 bases, with 7 bases between. Germline values: CDR1 LGHNT, CDR2 FRNRAP. This CDR3 is 13 amino acids long. CDR3 amino acids: CASGLHQNYGYTF. The CDR3 DNA reads as TGTGCTAGTGGTTTACACCAAAACTATGGCTACACCTTC. Combining the CDR3 with reference TRBV12-5 and TRBJ1-2 gives the whole variable domain DARVTQTPRHKVTEMGQEVTMRCQPILGHNTVFWYRQTMMQGLELLAYFRNRAPLDDSGMPKDRFSAEMPDATLATLKIQPSEPRDSAVYFCASGLHQNYGYTFGSGTRLTVV.

This clonotype was seen a few times. This rearrangement joins TRBV20-1 to TRBJ1-6; no clear D. V was shortened by 3 bases and J by 6 bases, with 12 bases between the two germline ends. The germline V gene has CDR1 DFQATT and CDR2 SNEGSKA (reference sequence). There are 14 residues in the CDR3. CDR3 amino acids: CSASLGMPNSPLHF. In DNA, the CDR3 is TGCAGTGCTAGTCTCGGGATGCCTAATTCACCCCTCCACTTT.

This clonotype was picked up many times. The chain links TRBV28 to TRBJ2-7, with D perhaps matching TRBD1 (6 bases). The germline V gene encodes CDR1 MDHEN and CDR2 SYDVKM. This CDR3 spans 15 amino acids. V was clipped by 3 bases and J by 1 base, with 13 bases between them. CDR3 amino acids: CASSFPHGQSYEQYF. CDR3 bases: TGTGCCAGCAGTTTCCCCCACGGACAGTCCTACGAGCAGTACTTC.